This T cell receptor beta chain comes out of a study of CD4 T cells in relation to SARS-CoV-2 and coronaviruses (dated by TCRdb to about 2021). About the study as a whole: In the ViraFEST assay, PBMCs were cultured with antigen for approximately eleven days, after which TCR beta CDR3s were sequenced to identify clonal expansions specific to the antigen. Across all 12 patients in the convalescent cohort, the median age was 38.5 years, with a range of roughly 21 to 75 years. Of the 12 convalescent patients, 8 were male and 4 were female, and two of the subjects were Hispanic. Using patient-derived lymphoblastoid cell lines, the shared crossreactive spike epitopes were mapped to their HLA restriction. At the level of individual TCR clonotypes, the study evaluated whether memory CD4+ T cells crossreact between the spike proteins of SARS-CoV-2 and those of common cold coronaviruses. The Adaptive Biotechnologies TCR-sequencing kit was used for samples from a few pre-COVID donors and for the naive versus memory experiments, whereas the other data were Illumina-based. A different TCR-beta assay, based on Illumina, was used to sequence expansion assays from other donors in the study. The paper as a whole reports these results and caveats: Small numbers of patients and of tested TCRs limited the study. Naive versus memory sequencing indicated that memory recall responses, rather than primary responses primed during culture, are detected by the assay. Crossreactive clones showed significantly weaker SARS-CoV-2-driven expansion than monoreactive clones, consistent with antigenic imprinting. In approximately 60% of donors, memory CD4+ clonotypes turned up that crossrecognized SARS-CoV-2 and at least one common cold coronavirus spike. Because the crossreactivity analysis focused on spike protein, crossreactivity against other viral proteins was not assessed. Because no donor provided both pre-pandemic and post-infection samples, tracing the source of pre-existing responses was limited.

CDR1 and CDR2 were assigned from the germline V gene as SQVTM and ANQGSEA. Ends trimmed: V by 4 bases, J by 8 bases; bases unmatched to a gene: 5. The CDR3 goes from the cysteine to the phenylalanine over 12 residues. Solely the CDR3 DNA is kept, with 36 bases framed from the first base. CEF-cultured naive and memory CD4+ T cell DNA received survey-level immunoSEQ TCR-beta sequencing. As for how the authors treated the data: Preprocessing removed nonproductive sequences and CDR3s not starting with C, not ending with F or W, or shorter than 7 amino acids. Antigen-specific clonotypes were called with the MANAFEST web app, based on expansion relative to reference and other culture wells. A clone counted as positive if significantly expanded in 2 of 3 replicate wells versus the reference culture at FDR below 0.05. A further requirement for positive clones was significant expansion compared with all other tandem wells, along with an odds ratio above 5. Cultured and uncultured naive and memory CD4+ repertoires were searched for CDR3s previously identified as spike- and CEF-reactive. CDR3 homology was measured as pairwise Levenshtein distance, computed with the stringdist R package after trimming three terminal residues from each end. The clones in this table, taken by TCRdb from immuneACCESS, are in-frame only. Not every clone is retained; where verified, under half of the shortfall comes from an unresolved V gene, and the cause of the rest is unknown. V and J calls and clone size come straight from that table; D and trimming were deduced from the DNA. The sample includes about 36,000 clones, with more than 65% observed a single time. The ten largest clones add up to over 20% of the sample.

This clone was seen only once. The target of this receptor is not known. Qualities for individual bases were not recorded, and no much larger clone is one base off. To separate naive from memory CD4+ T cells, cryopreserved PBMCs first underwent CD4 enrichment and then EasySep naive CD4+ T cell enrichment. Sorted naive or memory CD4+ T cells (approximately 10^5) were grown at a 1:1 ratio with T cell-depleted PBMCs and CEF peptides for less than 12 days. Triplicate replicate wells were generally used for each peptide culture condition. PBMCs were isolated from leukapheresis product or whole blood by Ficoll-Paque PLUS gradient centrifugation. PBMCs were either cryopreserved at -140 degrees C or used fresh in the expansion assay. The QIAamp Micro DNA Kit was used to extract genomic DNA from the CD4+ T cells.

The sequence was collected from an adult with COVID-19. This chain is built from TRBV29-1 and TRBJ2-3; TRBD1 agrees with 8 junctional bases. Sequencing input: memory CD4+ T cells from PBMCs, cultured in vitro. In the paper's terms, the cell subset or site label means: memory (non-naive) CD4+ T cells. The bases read TGCAGCGTTGTTCCGGGACAGGTTACGCAGTATTTT. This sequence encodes CSVVPGQVTQYF.